The 29 T cell receptor beta chains below come from one sample, sequenced in a study of tumor-infiltrating lymphocytes in primary liver carcinoma. TCR beta cDNA was prepared out of around 460 ng total RNA by means of a constant-region primer. Construction of TCR beta libraries relied on three successive nested multiplex PCR rounds employing slightly modified ARM-PCR. Use of TRBV1-TRBV30 forward primers with a C-beta reverse primer characterized the first two PCR rounds, which lasted about 9 cycles each. TCRdb recomputed calls from the multiplex PCR reads with MiXCR, one row per CDR3 protein. The sample lists some 32,000 distinct CDR3 sequences, over 65% seen once, with 36% in the top ten. Co-extraction of RNA and DNA was performed on roughly 17-32 mg of unsorted bulk tissue. The sequenced sample consisted of liver tumor tissue from sampling region 5. Subset specified: tumor region T5, tumor centre. All receptors derive from a man between 40 and 49 years old with primary liver carcinoma and hepatitis B virus infection.

This clonotype was picked up one time. A read error is likely, as this CDR3 ends without the conserved phenylalanine or tryptophan. No DNA is shown, since the ends of the CDR3 on it are uncertain; the CDR3 is the one TCRdb lists. The V gene is TRBV6-6, the J gene TRBJ2-7; whether TRBD2, the table's D call, matches the DNA was not checked. The length of the CDR3 is 15 amino acids, counting both ends. The V gene's germline CDR1 is MNHNY and CDR2 SVGAGI (reference sequence). The CDR3 reads CTSSHDTYGNYEQYS.

This clonotype has only a few counts. The junction departs from germline at one end; a sequencing error may be responsible. The chain combines TRBV7-9 with TRBJ1-2; D is unresolved. The CDR3 sequence is 16 residues long. The V gene's germline CDR1 is SEHNR and CDR2 FQNEAQ (reference sequence). DNA of the CDR3: TGTGCCAGCAGTCACGAGGGCAGGCTGTCCCAGTATGGCTACACTTTC. This codes for CASSHEGRLSQYGYTF.

This clonotype has just a few counts. At one boundary the junction diverges from the germline segment, which might be a read error. This chain links TRBV7-9 with TRBJ2-2; D is perhaps TRBD1 (6 bases). The length of the CDR3 is 18 residues. Germline V gene sequence: CDR1 SEHNR, CDR2 FQNEAQ (reference sequence). CDR3 residues: CVSSLPQGTGPSTGELFF. CDR3 bases: TGTGTCAGCAGCTTACCCCAGGGAACAGGGCCGAGCACCGGGGAGCTGTTTTTT.

Of note for this clonotype: This CDR3 is missing its conserved last phenylalanine or tryptophan, likely due to a read error. The genes are TRBV12-3 or TRBV12-4 and TRBJ2-4; D is perhaps TRBD1 (5 bases). CDR3 length: 18 amino acids. CDR3 residues: CASSLWGGADIAKNNQYV. The CDR3 region has the DNA TGTGCCAGCAGTTTATGGGGTGGGGCGGACATAGCCAAAAACAATCAGTACGTA.

As regards this clonotype: At one of its ends the junction is not consistent with the germline gene, which may arise from a read error. CDR3 nucleotide sequence: TGTGCCAGCAGTTTAGACTACGGCTCCTACGAGCAGTACTTC. Translation gives CASSLDYGSYEQYF. The chain links TRBV11-2 to TRBJ2-7; D might be TRBD2 (5 bases). The CDR3 consists of 14 residues. Germline assignment: CDR1 SGHAT and CDR2 FQNNGV.

The chain combines TRBV5-4 with TRBJ2-3; D gene ambiguous. The CDR3 extends over 13 amino acids. Germline CDR1 reads SGHNT; CDR2 reads YYREEE (reference sequence). V lost 0 bases and J 11 bases, leaving 13 bases between the germline ends. The CDR3, as DNA: TGTGCCAGCAGCTTGGCTGGGGAAGACATGCAGTATTTT. Its protein product is CASSLAGEDMQYF.

As concerns this clonotype: Since a much larger clone is just one base distant, this may be a read error. The chain joins TRBV29-1 to TRBJ2-1, with D tentatively TRBD2 (5 bases). The CDR3 totals 16 residues. CDR1 is SQVTM and CDR2 is ANQGSEA in the germline V gene. The CDR3 protein is CSVEGLVGDVYNVQFF. The CDR3, as DNA: TGCAGCGTTGAGGGGTTGGTGGGAGATGTGTACAATGTGCAGTTCTTC.

About this clonotype itself: Just one base apart from a much larger clone, this may be a read error. The chain links TRBV7-9 to TRBJ2-5, with TRBD2 as a possible D gene (6 bases). There are 13 residues in the CDR3. The germline V gene has CDR1 SEHNR and CDR2 FQNEAQ (reference sequence). The CDR3 protein is CASNIGGSEIQYF. The CDR3 bases are TGTGCCAGCAACATCGGGGGATCAGAGATCCAGTACTTC. The full variable domain, its missing parts supplied by reference TRBV7-9 and TRBJ2-5, is DTGVSQNPRHKITKRGQNVTFRCDPISEHNRLYWYRQTLGQGPEFLTYFQNEAQLEKSRLLSDRFSAERPKGSFSTLEIQRTEQGDSAMYLCASNIGGSEIQYFGPGTRLLVL.

The table lists this clonotype with a count of one. The CDR3 sequence is CASGMYMTLAGGSQGRQYF. The CDR3 DNA follows: TGTGCTAGTGGTATGTATATGACTTTAGCGGGAGGGTCACAAGGAAGGCAGTATTTT. J is TRBJ2-3 and V is TRBV12-5; 11 bases are a match to TRBD2. Germline loops: CDR1 LGHNT, CDR2 FRNRAP. With 5 bases clipped from V and 11 bases from J, the junction kept 24 bases outside the gene matches. The CDR3 loop spans 19 amino acids.

Points on this clonotype: At one boundary the junction diverges from the germline segment, which might be a read error. V usage is TRBV11-2 and J usage is TRBJ1-1, with a weak D call TRBD1 (5 bases). The CDR3 length is 13 residues. CDR1 and CDR2 from the germline V gene are SGHAT and FQNNGV. CDR3 in DNA: TGTGCCAGCATCTTAAAGGGGAACACTGAAGTTTTCTTT. This translates into CASILKGNTEVFF.

With respect to this clonotype: The conserved closing phenylalanine or tryptophan is absent in this CDR3, likely reflecting a read error. The chain couples TRBV10-3 to TRBJ2-2; 13 bases match TRBD2. Looked up from germline, CDR1 is ENHRY and CDR2 is SYGVKD. The CDR3 has 15 amino acids. CDR3 region: CTITSGRADTGELFS. The CDR3 nucleotides read TGTACCATCACTAGCGGGAGGGCCGACACCGGGGAGCTGTTTTCT.

V is TRBV11-2 and J is TRBJ2-1; 9 nucleotides agree with TRBD2. Germline values: CDR1 SGHAT, CDR2 FQNNGV. Unmatched junction bases numbered 7, after V lost 6 bases and J lost 4 bases. The CDR3 length is 15 residues. The CDR3 bases are TGTGCCAGCAGTGCTCTAGCGGGGAGATACAATGAGCAGTTCTTC. As protein: CASSALAGRYNEQFF. Full variable domain (outside the CDR3, taken from reference TRBV11-2 and TRBJ2-1): EAGVAQSPRYKIIEKRQSVAFWCNPISGHATLYWYQQILGQGPKLLIQFQNNGVVDDSQLPKDRFSAERLKGVDSTLKIQPAKLEDSAVYLCASSALAGRYNEQFFGPGTRLTVL.

In the case of this clonotype: This clone may be a read error of a much larger clone one base away. It is likely a read error, because the conserved phenylalanine at the end of the CDR3 is missing. For the CDR3, the DNA is TGTGCCAACAGCTTTGACCAGCAAGAGACCCAGTACCTC. This gives the protein CANSFDQQETQYL. The chain combines TRBV5-6 with TRBJ2-5; D remains unclear. Germline V gene data show CDR1 as SGHDT and CDR2 as YYEEEE. The CDR3 spans 13 residues.

About this clonotype: An end of the junction differs from the germline gene, which may be a read error. The chain links TRBV10-3 to TRBJ2-7, with 7 bases that match TRBD2. The germline V gene has CDR1 ENHRY and CDR2 SYGVKD. The CDR3 length is 16 residues. The CDR3 DNA reads as TGTACCATCAGTGAGAGGCTAGCGGACCGTCGGAACGAGCAGTATTTC. Its translation: CTISERLADRRNEQYF.

This clonotype showed up just a few times. The genes are TRBV4-2 and TRBJ2-3; 10 bases are shared with TRBD2. With V trimmed by 7 bases and J by 3 bases, 16 bases remained unmatched. The length of the CDR3 is 18 residues. From germline, CDR1 is LGHNA and CDR2 YNFKEQ. CDR3 loop: CASNQVAPLAGATDTQYF. CDR3 nucleotide sequence: TGTGCCAGCAATCAAGTGGCGCCTCTAGCGGGGGCGACAGATACGCAGTATTTT.

Concerning this clonotype: One end of the junction is discordant with germline, which a read error may explain. The chain uses TRBV6-2 or TRBV6-3 and TRBJ2-1; D gene unclear. CDR3 length equals 11 residues. The germline V gene has CDR1 MNHEY and CDR2 SVGEGT. The DNA of the CDR3 is TGTGCCAACAGTTATCGTGCCTCCTTGTCCTTT. Its translation: CANSYRASLSF.

With regard to this clonotype: Germline is not matched at one junction end, which may reflect a read error. The chain carries TRBV28 and TRBJ2-7; D is undetermined. There are 16 residues in the CDR3. Germline assignment: CDR1 MDHEN and CDR2 SYDVKM. In nucleotides, the CDR3 is TGTGCCAGTAGTTCCGCGTTATCCCCTGATATCTACGAGCAGTACTTC. This translates into CASSSALSPDIYEQYF.

As for this clonotype: A junction end diverges from the germline sequence, so it may reflect a read error. The rearrangement uses TRBV12-3 or TRBV12-4 and TRBJ1-1; the D gene is possibly TRBD1 (5 bases). The CDR3 contains 12 residues. This CDR3 is CASNRRNTGAFF. The DNA of the CDR3 is TGTGCCAGCAACAGGAGAAACACTGGAGCTTTCTTT.

This rearrangement joins TRBV10-2 to TRBJ2-7, with a tentative D call TRBD1 (5 bases). CDR3 length equals 15 residues. The germline CDR1 and CDR2 sequences are WSHSY and SAAADI. The V end lost 7 bases, the J end lost 3 bases, and 19 bases lay between the germline ends. This CDR3 is CASNPGQGSIYEQYF. CDR3 in DNA: TGCGCCAGCAACCCTGGACAAGGCTCGATCTACGAGCAGTACTTC.

The CDR3 DNA reads TGTGCCAGCAGTTTACTGCTAGAGGGCGCTGAAGCTTTCTTT. It is translated as CASSLLLEGAEAFF. The rearrangement joins TRBV12-3 or TRBV12-4 to TRBJ1-1; no firm D call. Trimming cost V 2 bases and J 6 bases, with 13 bases left between them. There are 14 residues in the CDR3.

For this clonotype: At one end the junction does not follow the germline gene, possibly because of a read error. CDR3 in amino acids: CASSPSHSERFF. Written as DNA, the CDR3 is TGTGCGAGCAGCCCCTCCCACAGTGAGCGGTTCTTC. The V gene is TRBV11-2, the J gene TRBJ2-1; D gene uncertain. This CDR3 region has 12 residues. The V gene's germline CDR1 is SGHAT and CDR2 FQNNGV.

The chain recombines TRBV7-9 with TRBJ2-1; a weak D match, TRBD2 (6 bases). Germline CDR1 SEHNR, CDR2 FQNEAQ (reference sequence). The V end was cut by 6 bases, the J end by 2 bases, with 17 bases between. The CDR3 totals 16 residues. CDR3 region: CASSSLSGGPYNEQFF. CDR3 in DNA: TGTGCCAGCAGTTCCCTATCAGGAGGGCCCTACAATGAGCAGTTCTTC.

Remarks on this clonotype: The CDR3 does not end in the conserved phenylalanine or tryptophan, so this is likely a read error. The V call is TRBV19, the J call TRBJ1-1; TRBD1 might be the D (5 bases). V lost 0 bases to trimming and J lost 11 bases, with 13 bases between them. The CDR3 is 13 residues long. From germline, CDR1 is LNHDA and CDR2 SQIVND (reference sequence). CDR3 DNA sequence: TGTGCCAGTAGTATAGATCGAGAGGGGCCGGCTTTCTTA. Translation: CASSIDREGPAFL.

The chain carries TRBV4-2 and TRBJ2-3; 10 bases map to TRBD2. V lost 1 base, J lost 14 bases, and 21 bases stayed unmatched. Germline V lookup: CDR1 LGHNA, CDR2 YNFKEQ. The CDR3 runs 18 residues. Written as DNA, the CDR3 is TGTGCCAGCAGCCAAGTGGCGTTTCTAGCGGGAGCGACAGATATGCGGTATTTT. Protein: CASSQVAFLAGATDMRYF.

The CDR3, as DNA: TGCGCCAGCAGCAGCCTTCTAGCGGGAACCTTCTGCAATGAGCAGTTCTTC. Protein sequence: CASSSLLAGTFCNEQFF. The chain recombines TRBV5-1 with TRBJ2-1, with 9 bases matching TRBD2. CDR1 and CDR2 from the germline V gene are SGHRS and YFSETQ. The ends lost 4 bases at V and 6 bases at J; junction bases unmatched: 14. The CDR3 sequence is 17 residues long.

Worth noting for this clonotype: Germline is not matched at one junction end, which may reflect a read error. This chain links TRBV6-2 or TRBV6-3 with TRBJ2-2, with D possibly being TRBD2 (6 bases). Germline V lookup: CDR1 MNHEY, CDR2 SVGEGT. CDR3 length: 18 amino acids. Written as DNA, the CDR3 is TGTGCCAGCAGCTCCGGACTAACGGGAGTAGGGAACACTGGGGAGCTGTTTTTT. Its translation is CASSSGLTGVGNTGELFF.

This chain uses TRBV4-1 with TRBJ2-7; 13 bases are a match to TRBD2. Germline V gene lookup returns CDR1 MGHRA and CDR2 YSYEKL. The V and J ends lost 11 bases and 3 bases, in that order; junction bases with no gene match: 10. CDR3 length: 15 residues. CDR3 sequence reads: CAGTPGTSGIYEQYF. CDR3 coding DNA: TGCGCCGGCACGCCGGGGACTAGCGGGATCTACGAGCAGTACTTC.

This rearrangement joins TRBV6-6 to TRBJ1-5; 7 bases match TRBD1. CDR1 is MNHNY, CDR2 SVGAGI, per germline (reference sequence). J lost 0 bases, V lost 8 bases, and 13 bases had no gene match. There are 17 residues in the CDR3. The chain's CDR3 is CASGGTEGIYSNQPQHF. In DNA, the CDR3 is TGTGCCAGCGGCGGGACAGAGGGGATCTATAGCAATCAGCCCCAGCATTTT.

About this clonotype: Lacking the conserved final phenylalanine or tryptophan, this CDR3 likely reflects a read error. Because the CDR3's place on the DNA is in doubt, the DNA is left out and the CDR3 is given as listed by TCRdb. CDR3 in amino acids: CASSLAAGANEPFL. The chain has TRBV7-2 and TRBJ2-1; TRBD1 is taken as the D call from the table, unchecked against the DNA. Germline V gene data show CDR1 as SGHTA and CDR2 as FQGNSA. Counting both end residues, the CDR3 totals 14 amino acids.